Following are 18 T cell receptor beta chains from one sample sequenced in a study of T cells after yellow fever vaccination (dated by TCRdb to between 2018 and 2021). Library generation was performed with 5' RACE. TCRdb shows the sequencer as Illumina NovaSeq 6000. The raw public data were reprocessed by TCRdb itself: fastp quality trimming at Q25, MiXCR clonotype calling, in-frame beta chains only. A single entry per CDR3 protein holds the most common genes and DNA from its merged rows. This sample has a few hundred thousand distinct CDR3 sequences in its table, and around 3.6% of those were observed once. The ten biggest clones cover around 22% of the sample. Taken with the paper, the label for treatment or condition translates to: live attenuated yellow fever vaccine strain. This sample comprised PBMCs, obtained on the day of the yellow fever booster vaccination. The receptor source for this set is a man aged 18 to 29 who received the YFV17D yellow fever vaccine.

This clonotype was recorded a few times. The genes are TRBV5-1 and TRBJ2-5; 11 positions agree with TRBD2. J gave up 3 bases and V 4 bases, and 11 bases lay outside the gene matches. The CDR3 has 17 residues. Germline CDR1 and CDR2: SGHRS and YFSETQ. The CDR3 loop is CASSASLRLAGKETQYF. In DNA form, the CDR3 reads TGCGCCAGCAGCGCCTCCCTCAGACTAGCGGGGAAAGAGACCCAGTACTTC.

This clonotype was detected many times. An end of the junction differs from the germline gene, which may be a read error. The rearrangement links TRBV14 to TRBJ2-7; 7 nucleotides line up with TRBD1. This CDR3 comprises 11 residues. CDR1 is SGHDN, CDR2 FVKESK, per germline. The CDR3 DNA follows: TGTGCCAGCAGCCAAGGAAGGGGGCAGGCCTTC. Translated: CASSQGRGQAF.

The table lists this clonotype with many counts. The chain recombines TRBV5-1 with TRBJ2-1, with a tentative D call TRBD2 (7 bases). CDR1 and CDR2 (germline): SGHRS, YFSETQ. This CDR3 has 14 amino acids. Trimming cost V 3 bases and J 7 bases, with 14 bases left between them. CDR3 loop: CASSSTGGPNEQFF. CDR3 DNA sequence: TGCGCCAGCAGCTCGACCGGGGGGCCTAATGAGCAGTTCTTC.

This chain links TRBV5-4 with TRBJ2-3, with 9 bases identical to TRBD2. V lost 0 bases, J lost 3 bases, and 2 bases stayed unmatched. The germline V gene encodes CDR1 SGHNT and CDR2 YYREEE (reference sequence). The CDR3 contains 15 residues. CDR3 sequence: CASSLETSGTDTQYF. The CDR3 nucleotides are TGTGCCAGCAGCTTGGAAACTAGCGGGACAGATACGCAGTATTTT. The full variable domain, completed using reference TRBV5-4 and TRBJ2-3, is ETGVTQSPTHLIKTRGQQVTLRCSSQSGHNTVSWYQQALGQGPQFIFQYYREEENGRGNFPPRFSGLQFPNYSSELNVNALELDDSALYLCASSLETSGTDTQYFGPGTRLTVL.

The gene calls are TRBV5-4 and TRBJ2-3; D gene uncertain. Trimming stripped 4 bases from V and 4 bases from J, with 13 bases between. Germline V CDR1 and CDR2: SGHNT, YYREEE (reference sequence). CDR3 length: 14 amino acids. This chain's CDR3 is CASSPDVVADTQYF. The CDR3 DNA is TGTGCCAGCAGCCCGGACGTAGTAGCAGATACGCAGTATTTT.

This clonotype was counted ten times or more. This chain connects TRBV7-2 to TRBJ2-2; maybe TRBD1 (5 bases). Germline lookup yields CDR1 SGHTA and CDR2 FQGNSA. V shed 6 bases and J shed 7 bases, with 21 bases lying between them. The CDR3 covers 16 residues. The CDR3 spells CASSPQPYRTGGELFF. CDR3 DNA sequence: TGTGCCAGCAGTCCCCAACCTTACAGGACGGGCGGGGAGCTGTTTTTT.

In its sample, this clonotype was seen a few times. This chain joins TRBV18 and TRBJ2-1, with TRBD1 matching over 8 bases. Germline lookup yields CDR1 KGHSH and CDR2 LQKENI. Trimming at V came to 5 bases and at J to 6 bases, leaving 12 bases not matched to a gene. The CDR3 extends over 16 amino acids. The CDR3 coding sequence is TGTGCCAGCTCAATCCAGGACAGGGCCAAAGGCAATGAGCAGTTCTTC. This codes for CASSIQDRAKGNEQFF.

This clonotype came up many times. The chain couples TRBV6-1 to TRBJ2-6; D unclear. Germline values: CDR1 MNHNS, CDR2 SASEGT. This CDR3 has 15 amino acids. Trimming stripped 6 bases from V and 0 bases from J, with 9 bases between. The CDR3 DNA follows: TGTGCCAGCAGCTATAGCAACTCTGGGGCCAACGTCCTGACTTTC. This encodes CASSYSNSGANVLTF.

This clonotype was detected only a few times. The V gene is TRBV20-1, the J gene TRBJ1-6; no definite D call. The CDR3 loop spans 14 amino acids. V was pared by 1 base and J by 8 bases, with 12 bases between. Germline loops: CDR1 DFQATT, CDR2 SNEGSKA (reference sequence). CDR3 nucleotides: TGCAGTGCTAGAGCCCGGGGAGGTCATTCACCCCTCCACTTT. Translated: CSARARGGHSPLHF.

This clonotype occurred many times. The rearrangement joins TRBV9 to TRBJ2-5; D is unresolved. The CDR3 loop spans 14 amino acids. Trimming removed 0 bases at V and 2 bases at J, with 8 bases between. Per germline, CDR1 SGDLS and CDR2 YYNGEE. The CDR3 DNA reads TGTGCCAGCAGCGTAGCAGGTGCGCAAGAGACCCAGTACTTC. It yields the protein CASSVAGAQETQYF.

The chain employs TRBV4-3 and TRBJ2-7; D not certain. In germline, CDR1 is LGHNA, CDR2 YSLEER. The V end was cut by 0 bases, the J end by 5 bases, with 14 bases between. The length of the CDR3 is 15 residues. CDR3 DNA: TGCGCCAGCAGCCAAGATCTTGCTGGGTTCCACGAGCAGTACTTC. Amino acid sequence: CASSQDLAGFHEQYF.

In this sample, this clonotype turned up many times. The chain recombines TRBV5-1 with TRBJ2-3; the D gene is possibly TRBD1 (6 bases). Germline values: CDR1 SGHRS, CDR2 YFSETQ. Trimming pared 4 bases from V and 6 bases from J, leaving 15 bases between. The CDR3 has 14 amino acids. The CDR3 here is CASSIEGVSDTQYF. The CDR3 DNA sequence: TGCGCCAGCAGCATCGAGGGGGTGTCGGATACGCAGTATTTT.

This clonotype was observed at least ten times. The chain is built from TRBV4-1 and TRBJ2-7, with D possibly being TRBD2 (7 bases). Trimming removed 0 bases from V and 3 bases from J, with 15 bases in between. In germline, CDR1 is MGHRA, CDR2 YSYEKL. The CDR3 loop spans 16 amino acids. CDR3 residues: CASSQEGRGGLYEQYV. The CDR3 nucleotides are TGCGCCAGCAGCCAAGAGGGCAGGGGAGGGCTCTACGAGCAGTACGTC.

The rearrangement links TRBV20-1 to TRBJ2-7, with D possibly called TRBD1 or TRBD2 (5 bases each). With 5 bases removed from V and 4 bases from J, the gap between germline ends came to 9 bases. The CDR3 has 11 amino acids. Germline-derived CDR1 and CDR2 are DFQATT and SNEGSKA (reference sequence). The CDR3 protein is CSAGTTYEQYV. The CDR3 DNA reads as TGCAGTGCTGGGACGACTTACGAGCAGTACGTC.

This clonotype occurred a few times. This rearrangement joins TRBV20-1 to TRBJ1-6; the match to TRBD1 covers 7 bases. CDR1 is DFQATT, CDR2 SNEGSKA, per germline (reference sequence). Trimming removed 0 bases from V and 3 bases from J; junction bases left unmatched: 8. The CDR3 consists of 17 residues. For the CDR3, the DNA is TGCAGTGCTAGAGATCGCGGAGGGGGCTACTATAATTCACCCCTCCACTTT. Translation gives CSARDRGGGYYNSPLHF.

The chain has TRBV20-1 and TRBJ1-2, with D uncertain. The CDR3 has 14 amino acids. Germline V gene sequence: CDR1 DFQATT, CDR2 SNEGSKA (reference sequence). The V end lost 0 bases, the J end lost 2 bases, and 10 bases lay between the germline ends. The CDR3 DNA sequence: TGCAGTGCTAGAGACGTCAGACTAAACTATGGCTACACCTTC. Protein product: CSARDVRLNYGYTF.

This clonotype occurred a few times. The rearrangement uses TRBV5-4 and TRBJ2-6; 7 bases are a match to TRBD1. V lost 0 bases, J lost 0 bases, and 6 bases stayed unmatched. The CDR3 extends over 18 amino acids. Germline assignment: CDR1 SGHNT and CDR2 YYREEE (reference sequence). As DNA, the CDR3 is TGTGCCAGCAGCTTGGGTGGACAGGCGAGCTCTGGGGCCAACGTCCTGACTTTC. Amino acids: CASSLGGQASSGANVLTF.

The table lists this clonotype with a few counts. This chain joins TRBV7-2 and TRBJ1-5, with 7 bases aligning to TRBD1. Germline V lookup: CDR1 SGHTA, CDR2 FQGNSA. The ends lost 1 base at V and 4 bases at J; junction bases unmatched: 4. CDR3 size: 15 residues. This CDR3 reads CASSLVTGINQPQHF. CDR3 nucleotides: TGTGCCAGCAGCTTAGTGACAGGGATTAATCAGCCCCAGCATTTT.